This paragraph covers one T cell receptor beta chain sequence. Its antigen is currently unknown. The data stem from a study of T cell responses to AZD1222 COVID-19 vaccine. Findings of the study overall: Among AZD1222 vaccinees, only 5 or 6 were seropositive at baseline. It should be noted that donors were predominantly white British and more often female, and clonal diversity was possibly underestimated. Regions 160-218 and 743-854 dominated among vaccine-associated CD4 TCRs spanning spike. In the spike-specific TCR repertoire, nearly half reportedly target unmutated variant regions.

V lost 4 bases, J lost 1 base, and 16 bases lay in between. The CDR3 is 16 residues long. Germline-derived CDR1 and CDR2 are SGHDN and FVKESK. TCRdb's copy holds only in-frame clones and misses some; the assay was immunoSEQ multiplex PCR. The data show 68,000 or so clones, roughly 90% seen once. The chain combines TRBV14 with TRBJ2-5; possibly TRBD1 for D (5 bases). Sequencing was performed on peripheral blood, taken on day 0 of AZD1222 vaccination. The sequence was obtained from an adult in good health. CDR3 in DNA: TGTGCCAGCAGCCCCCTACGCGCCAGGGCCCAAGAGACCCAGTACTTC. It is translated as CASSPLRARAQETQYF. The whole variable domain, remainder taken from reference TRBV14 and TRBJ2-5, is EAGVTQFPSHSVIEKGQTVTLRCDPISGHDNLYWYRRVMGKEIKFLLHFVKESKQDESGMPNNRFLAERTGGTYSTLKVQPAELEDSGVYFCASSPLRARAQETQYFGPGTRLLVL.